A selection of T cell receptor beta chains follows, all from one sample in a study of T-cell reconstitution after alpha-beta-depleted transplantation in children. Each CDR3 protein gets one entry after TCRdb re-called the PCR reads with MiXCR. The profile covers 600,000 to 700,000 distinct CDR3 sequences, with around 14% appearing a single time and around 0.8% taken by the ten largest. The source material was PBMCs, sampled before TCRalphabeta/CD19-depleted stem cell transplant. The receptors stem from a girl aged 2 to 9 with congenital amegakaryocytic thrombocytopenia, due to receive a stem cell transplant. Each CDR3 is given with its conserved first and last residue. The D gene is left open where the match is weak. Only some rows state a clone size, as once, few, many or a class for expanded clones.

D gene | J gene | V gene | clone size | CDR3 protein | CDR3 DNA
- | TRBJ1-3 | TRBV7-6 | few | CASSQQGFSGNTIYF | TGTGCCAGCAGCCAACAGGGATTCTCTGGAAACACCATATATTTT
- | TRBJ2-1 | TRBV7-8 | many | CASSWGRYSYNEQFF | TGTGCCAGCAGCTGGGGGCGGTACTCCTACAATGAGCAGTTCTTC
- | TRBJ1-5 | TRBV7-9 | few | CASSLEGGRPQHF | TGTGCCAGCAGCTTAGAGGGCGGGAGGCCCCAGCATTTT
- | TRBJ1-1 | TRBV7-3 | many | CASSSRDQGNTEAFF | TGTGCCAGCAGCTCGAGGGACCAGGGTAACACTGAAGCTTTCTTT
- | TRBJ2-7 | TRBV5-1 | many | CASSEGWGDFWEQYF | TGCGCCAGCAGCGAAGGGTGGGGAGATTTTTGGGAGCAGTACTTC
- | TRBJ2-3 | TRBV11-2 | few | CASSSTGHETTDTQYF | TGTGCCAGCAGCTCAACAGGCCATGAAACCACAGATACGCAGTATTTT
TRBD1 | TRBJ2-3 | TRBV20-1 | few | CSASQRTGQGVDTQYF | TGCAGTGCTAGCCAAAGGACGGGACAGGGGGTAGATACGCAGTATTTT
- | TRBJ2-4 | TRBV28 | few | CASRGGELAKNIQYF | TGTGCCTCCAGGGGGGGCGAGCTAGCCAAAAACATTCAGTACTTC
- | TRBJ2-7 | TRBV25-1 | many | CASSESVAVNAYEQYF | TGTGCCAGCAGTGAATCGGTAGCGGTAAACGCCTACGAGCAGTACTTC
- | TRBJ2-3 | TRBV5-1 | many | CASSSGSAPDTQYF | TGCGCCAGCAGCTCCGGGAGTGCCCCAGATACGCAGTATTTT
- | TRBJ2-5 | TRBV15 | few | CATSPWMGVVQETQYF | TGTGCCACCAGTCCCTGGATGGGGGTTGTCCAAGAGACCCAGTACTTC
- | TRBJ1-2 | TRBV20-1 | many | CSGGRTNYGYTF | TGCAGTGGGGGACGGACTAACTATGGCTACACCTTC
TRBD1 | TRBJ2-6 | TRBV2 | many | CARWTGLSISGANVLTF | TGTGCCAGATGGACAGGGCTTTCGATCTCTGGGGCCAACGTCCTGACTTTC
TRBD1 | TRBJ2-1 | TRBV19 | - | CASSPRRQGATNEQFF | TGTGCCAGTAGTCCGCGGAGACAGGGGGCAACGAATGAGCAGTTCTTC
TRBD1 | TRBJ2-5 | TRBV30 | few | CAWSVLTGETQYF | TGTGCCTGGAGTGTACTGACAGGGGAGACCCAGTACTTC
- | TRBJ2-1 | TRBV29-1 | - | CSVEDPVAVTNEQFF | TGCAGCGTTGAAGATCCAGTAGCGGTGACCAATGAGCAGTTCTTC
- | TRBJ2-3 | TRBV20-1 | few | CSLIKGRPTSDTQYF | TGCAGTCTAATTAAGGGGCGGCCTACTTCAGATACGCAGTATTTT
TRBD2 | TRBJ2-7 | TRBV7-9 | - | CASSLAAGDAYEQYF | TGTGCCAGCAGCTTAGCGGCGGGAGATGCCTACGAGCAGTACTTC
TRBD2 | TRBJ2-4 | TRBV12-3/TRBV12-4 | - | CASSRGGWNIQYF | TGTGCCAGCAGCCGCGGGGGGTGGAACATTCAGTACTTC
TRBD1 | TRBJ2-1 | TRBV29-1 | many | CSVTGTGDNEQFF | TGCAGCGTGACCGGGACAGGGGACAATGAGCAGTTCTTC
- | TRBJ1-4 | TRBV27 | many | CASSLAPSEKLFF | TGTGCCAGCAGTTTAGCCCCGAGTGAAAAACTGTTTTTT
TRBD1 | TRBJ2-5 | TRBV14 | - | CASSQDMDRGIPQYF | TGTGCCAGCAGCCAGGATATGGACAGGGGGATTCCCCAGTACTTC
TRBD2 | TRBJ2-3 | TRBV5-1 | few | CASSLGGSGSVYF | TGCGCCAGCAGCTTGGGGGGTAGCGGGAGCGTATATTTT
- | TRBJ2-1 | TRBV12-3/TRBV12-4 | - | CASSLSGQRAWEQFF | TGTGCCAGCAGTTTATCGGGACAAAGGGCTTGGGAGCAGTTCTTC
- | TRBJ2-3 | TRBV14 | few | CASSQLLLDTQYF | TGTGCCAGCAGCCAACTTCTATTAGATACGCAGTATTTT
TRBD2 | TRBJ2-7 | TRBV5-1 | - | CASSTGLAGGSYEQYF | TGCGCCAGCAGCACCGGACTAGCGGGGGGCTCCTACGAGCAGTACTTC
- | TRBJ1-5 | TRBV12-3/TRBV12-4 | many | CASSFIQPNQPQHF | TGTGCCAGCAGTTTCATACAGCCCAATCAGCCCCAGCATTTT
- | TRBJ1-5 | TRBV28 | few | CASNYFTLSNQPQHF | TGTGCCAGCAACTATTTTACCCTCAGCAATCAGCCCCAGCATTTT
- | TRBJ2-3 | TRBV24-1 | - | CATSDYGSDTQYF | TGTGCCACCAGTGATTATGGAAGCGATACGCAGTATTTT
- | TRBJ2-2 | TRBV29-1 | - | CSVGRDSTGELFF | TGCAGCGTTGGGCGGGATTCGACCGGGGAGCTGTTTTTT
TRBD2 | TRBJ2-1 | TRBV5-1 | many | CASSLDGGRAYNEQFF | TGCGCCAGCAGCTTGGATGGCGGGAGGGCATACAATGAGCAGTTCTTC
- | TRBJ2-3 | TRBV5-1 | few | CASSLTDGKAQYF | TGCGCCAGCAGCCTGACGGACGGGAAGGCGCAGTATTTT
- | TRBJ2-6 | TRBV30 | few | CACDRRPHSGANVLTF | TGTGCCTGCGACAGGCGACCCCACTCTGGGGCCAACGTCCTGACTTTC
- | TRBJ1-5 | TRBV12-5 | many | CASGDRSANQPQHF | TGTGCTAGTGGGGACAGAAGCGCCAATCAGCCCCAGCATTTT
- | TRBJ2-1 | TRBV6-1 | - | CASRTTGFDEQFF | TGTGCCAGCAGGACGACAGGTTTCGATGAGCAGTTCTTC
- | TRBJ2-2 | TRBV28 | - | CASSFGESGELFF | TGTGCCAGCAGTTTTGGGGAGTCCGGGGAGCTGTTTTTT
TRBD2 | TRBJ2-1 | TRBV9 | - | CASSPGMGLAGGKYNEQFF | TGTGCCAGCAGCCCAGGGATGGGACTAGCGGGAGGGAAGTACAATGAGCAGTTCTTC
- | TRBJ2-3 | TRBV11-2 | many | CASSSEQQAGSYDTQYF | TGTGCCAGCAGCTCCGAGCAACAAGCGGGTAGCTACGATACGCAGTATTTT
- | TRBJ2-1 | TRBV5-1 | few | CASSLGEAYEQFF | TGCGCCAGCAGCTTGGGAGAGGCCTATGAGCAGTTCTTC
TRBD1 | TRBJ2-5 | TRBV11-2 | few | CASSSQGARGTQYF | TGTGCCAGCAGCTCTCAGGGGGCGCGGGGGACCCAGTACTTC
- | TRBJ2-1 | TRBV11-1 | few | CASSPTTYNEQFF | TGTGCCAGCAGCCCGACCACGTACAATGAGCAGTTCTTC
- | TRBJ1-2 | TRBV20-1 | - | CSATGTPYYGYTF | TGCAGTGCTACCGGGACACCCTATTATGGCTACACCTTC
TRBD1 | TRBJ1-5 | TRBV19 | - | CASSSSGGQPQHF | TGTGCCAGTAGTAGTTCAGGGGGCCAGCCCCAGCATTTT
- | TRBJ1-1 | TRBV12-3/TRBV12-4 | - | CASSLARNSEAFF | TGTGCCAGCAGTTTAGCACGGAACTCTGAAGCTTTCTTT
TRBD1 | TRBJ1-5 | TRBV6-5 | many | CASSSSRGGSQPQHF | TGTGCCAGCAGTTCAAGCAGGGGGGGGTCTCAGCCCCAGCATTTT
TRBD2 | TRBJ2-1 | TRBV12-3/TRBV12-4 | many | CASRGTSGYYNEQFF | TGTGCCAGCAGGGGGACTAGCGGGTACTACAATGAGCAGTTCTTC
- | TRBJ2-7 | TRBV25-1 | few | CASSEYTGKTYEQYF | TGTGCCAGCAGTGAATATACCGGGAAGACCTACGAGCAGTACTTC
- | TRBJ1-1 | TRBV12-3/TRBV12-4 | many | CASSISENTEAFF | TGTGCCAGCAGTATTTCAGAGAACACTGAAGCTTTCTTT
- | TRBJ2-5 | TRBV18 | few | CASSLQGGGETQYF | TGTGCCAGCTCACTCCAGGGTGGAGGAGAGACCCAGTACTTC
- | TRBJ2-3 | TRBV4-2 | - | CASSQEGTSTDTQYF | TGTGCCAGCAGCCAAGAGGGGACAAGCACAGATACGCAGTATTTT
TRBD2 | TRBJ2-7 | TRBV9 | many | CASSVATSGSSYEQYF | TGTGCCAGCAGCGTAGCTACGAGCGGGAGTTCCTACGAGCAGTACTTC
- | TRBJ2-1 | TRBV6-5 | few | CASSYLNRAGEQFF | TGTGCCAGCAGTTACCTAAACAGGGCCGGTGAGCAGTTCTTC